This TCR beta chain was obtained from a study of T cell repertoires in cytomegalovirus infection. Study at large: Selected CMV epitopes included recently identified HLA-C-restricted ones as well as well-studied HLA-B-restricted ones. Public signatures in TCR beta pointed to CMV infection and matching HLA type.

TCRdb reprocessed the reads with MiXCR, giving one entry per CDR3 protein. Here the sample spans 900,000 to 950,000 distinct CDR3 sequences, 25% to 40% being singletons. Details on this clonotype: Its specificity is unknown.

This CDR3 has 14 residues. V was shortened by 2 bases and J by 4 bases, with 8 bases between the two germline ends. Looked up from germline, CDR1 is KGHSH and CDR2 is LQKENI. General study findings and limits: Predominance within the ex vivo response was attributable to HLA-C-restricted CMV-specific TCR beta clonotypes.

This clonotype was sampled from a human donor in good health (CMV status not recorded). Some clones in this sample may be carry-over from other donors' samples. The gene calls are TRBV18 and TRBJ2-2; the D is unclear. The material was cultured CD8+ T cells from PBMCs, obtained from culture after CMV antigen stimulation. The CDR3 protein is CASSPEAATGELFF. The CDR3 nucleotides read TGTGCCAGCTCACCAGAGGCGGCCACCGGGGAGCTGTTTTTT.